These 8 T cell receptor beta chains originate from one sample sequenced in a study of cytomegalovirus exposure and HLA in healthy donors. The PCR had 60 Vbeta and 13 Jbeta primers. The method was immunoSEQ multiplex PCR; TCRdb's version includes in-frame clones alone and lacks a portion of them. The table lists under 110,000 clones, roughly two thirds of them singletons. Sequenced input: PBMCs. Receptors were obtained from a female donor in good health and CMV-seronegative.

V is TRBV5-4 and J is TRBJ2-6; tentatively, D is TRBD1 (5 bases). Germline V CDR1 and CDR2: SGHNT, YYREEE (reference sequence). This CDR3 region has 15 residues. V was trimmed by 0 bases and J by 4 bases, leaving 8 bases between them. The CDR3: CASSLDRSGANVLTF. The CDR3 DNA follows: TGTGCCAGCAGCTTGGACAGGAGCGGGGCCAACGTCCTGACTTTC.

The V and J genes are TRBV19 and TRBJ1-2; 7 nucleotides match TRBD1. Trimming removed 9 bases from V and 5 bases from J; junction bases left unmatched: 9. Germline CDR1 reads LNHDA; CDR2 reads SQIVND (reference sequence). The CDR3 runs to 13 residues. The DNA of the CDR3 is TGTGCCAGCACCGGGACAGTCTGGTATGGCTACACCTTC. Protein product: CASTGTVWYGYTF.

This clone was counted a few times. The chain combines TRBV6-5 with TRBJ2-5, with 9 bases aligning to TRBD1. The J segment lost 3 bases and the V segment lost 6 bases, leaving 2 bases of the junction unmatched. Germline loops: CDR1 MNHEY, CDR2 SVGAGI. This CDR3 contains 13 residues. The CDR3 coding sequence is TGTGCCAGCAGCTGGACAGGGGAAGAGACCCAGTACTTC. This translates into CASSWTGEETQYF.

The rearrangement links TRBV2 to TRBJ2-7; 8 positions agree with TRBD2. The V and J ends lost 1 base and 4 bases, in that order; junction bases with no gene match: 9. CDR3 length: 16 amino acids. CDR1 SNHLY and CDR2 FYNNEI come from the germline V gene. The DNA of the CDR3 is TGTGCCAGCAGTGAAGACCCCGGGGGGGGCGCGTACGAGCAGTACTTC. Translated, it gives CASSEDPGGGAYEQYF.

The rearrangement uses TRBV19 and TRBJ2-1; no definite D call. V was shortened by 2 bases and J by 2 bases, with 10 bases between the two germline ends. The CDR3 has 15 residues. CDR1 is LNHDA and CDR2 is SQIVND in the germline V gene (reference sequence). DNA of the CDR3: TGTGCCAGTAGTATAATACCGTTAGCCTACAATGAGCAGTTCTTC. This gives the protein CASSIIPLAYNEQFF.

This chain links TRBV7-6 with TRBJ1-4; 7 positions agree with TRBD1. Germline V gene lookup returns CDR1 SGHVS and CDR2 FNYEAQ. Trimming took 5 bases from V and 8 from J; bases not matched to a gene: 8. The CDR3 runs to 14 residues. The CDR3 spells CASSPGGRIEKLFF. The CDR3 DNA is TGTGCCAGCAGCCCAGGGGGGAGGATCGAAAAACTGTTTTTT.

This chain joins TRBV2 and TRBJ2-7; D is perhaps TRBD2 (5 bases). Germline CDR1 and CDR2: SNHLY and FYNNEI. The CDR3 length is 13 residues. The V end lost 4 bases, the J end lost 7 bases, and 14 bases lay between the germline ends. CDR3: CASSVSRSGEQYF. As DNA, the CDR3 is TGTGCCAGCAGTGTAAGCAGATCGGGGGAGCAGTACTTC.

This clone has only a few counts. This rearrangement joins TRBV18 to TRBJ1-1, with a possible D match to TRBD1 (6 bases). From germline, CDR1 is KGHSH and CDR2 LQKENI. Between the trimmed V and J ends, which lost 3 bases and 1 base, there was a span of 12 bases. The CDR3 sequence is 15 residues long. CDR3 bases: TGTGCCAGCTCACCTCGGGCAGGGGCGAACACTGAAGCTTTCTTT. Translated: CASSPRAGANTEAFF.